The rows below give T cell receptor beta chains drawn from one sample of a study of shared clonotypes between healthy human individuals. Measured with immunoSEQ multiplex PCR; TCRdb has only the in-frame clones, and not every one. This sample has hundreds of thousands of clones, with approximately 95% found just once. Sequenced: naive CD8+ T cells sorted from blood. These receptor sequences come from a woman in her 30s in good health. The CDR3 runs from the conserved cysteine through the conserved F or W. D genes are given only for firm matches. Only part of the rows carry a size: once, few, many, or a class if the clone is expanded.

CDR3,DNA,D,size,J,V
CSVGVSAAEQYF,TGCAGCGTTGGCGTCTCAGCTGCTGAGCAGTACTTC,NA,NA,TRBJ2-5,TRBV29-1
CASTKWTPDYEQYF,TGTGCCAGCACAAAATGGACACCCGACTACGAGCAGTACTTC,NA,NA,TRBJ2-7,TRBV21-1
CASSLAGGPDTQYF,TGTGCCAGCAGTTTAGCGGGAGGGCCAGATACGCAGTATTTT,TRBD2,NA,TRBJ2-3,TRBV5-4
CSVGDGNEQFF,TGCAGCGTCGGAGACGGAAATGAGCAGTTCTTC,NA,NA,TRBJ2-1,TRBV29-1
CAWTSGNDYEQYF,TGTGCCTGGACTAGCGGGAACGACTACGAGCAGTACTTC,TRBD2,few,TRBJ2-7,TRBV30
CASSSAGRQFEQYF,TGTGCCAGCAGTTCTGCGGGGCGGCAATTCGAGCAGTACTTC,NA,NA,TRBJ2-7,TRBV28
CASSLSGSWNEQYF,TGTGCCAGCAGTTTGAGCGGGAGTTGGAACGAGCAGTACTTC,TRBD2,NA,TRBJ2-7,TRBV28
CASSLYVQEYGYTF,TGTGCCAGCAGTTTATATGTACAGGAGTATGGCTACACCTTC,NA,NA,TRBJ1-2,TRBV28
CASRGGIPPTDTQYF,TGCGCCAGCAGGGGCGGCATCCCCCCCACAGATACGCAGTATTTT,NA,NA,TRBJ2-3,TRBV10-2
CASSQTSTYNEQFF,TGTGCCAGCAGCCAGACATCAACCTACAATGAGCAGTTCTTC,NA,NA,TRBJ2-1,TRBV14
CASSLETSGNEQFF,TGTGCCAGCAGTTTGGAGACTAGCGGAAATGAGCAGTTCTTC,TRBD2,NA,TRBJ2-1,TRBV7-9
CASSLSEGYYGYTF,TGTGCCAGCAGTTTATCGGAGGGTTACTATGGCTACACCTTC,NA,NA,TRBJ1-2,TRBV28
CSVEDQGHSSYGYTF,TGCAGCGTTGAAGATCAGGGACATTCCTCCTATGGCTACACCTTC,NA,NA,TRBJ1-2,TRBV29-1
CASSPSDRAYEQYF,TGTGCCAGCAGCCCTTCGGACAGAGCCTACGAGCAGTACTTC,NA,NA,TRBJ2-7,TRBV7-6
CASSHPILGNEKLFF,TGTGCCAGCAGCCATCCCATTTTGGGGAATGAAAAACTGTTTTTT,NA,NA,TRBJ1-4,TRBV11-2
CASSRAGEDSYEQYF,TGTGCCAGCAGTCGAGCGGGGGAAGACTCCTACGAGCAGTACTTC,TRBD2,NA,TRBJ2-7,TRBV2
CASSPTQAMYEQYF,TGTGCCAGTAGTCCCACGCAGGCGATGTACGAGCAGTACTTC,NA,NA,TRBJ2-7,TRBV19
CASSLGRLTFYEQYF,TGTGCCAGCAGTTTAGGCAGGTTAACTTTCTACGAGCAGTACTTC,NA,NA,TRBJ2-7,TRBV28
CASSLGRTDEQFF,TGTGCCAGCAGCTTAGGACGTACGGATGAGCAGTTCTTC,NA,NA,TRBJ2-1,TRBV7-9
CASSPGWFLTNEKLFF,TGTGCCAGCAGCCCTGGGTGGTTTTTAACTAATGAAAAACTGTTTTTT,NA,NA,TRBJ1-4,TRBV27
CASSLVVGADTGELFF,TGTGCCAGCAGCTTAGTGGTGGGGGCGGACACCGGGGAGCTGTTTTTT,NA,NA,TRBJ2-2,TRBV7-8
CASSAQDYGRHNEQFF,TGTGCCAGCAGCGCCCAGGATTACGGACGGCACAATGAGCAGTTCTTC,NA,NA,TRBJ2-1,TRBV9
CASSEPRLAGAYEQYF,TGTGCCAGCAGTGAACCCCGACTAGCGGGGGCCTACGAGCAGTACTTC,TRBD2,NA,TRBJ2-7,TRBV6-1
CASSVGGRADTQYF,TGCGCCAGCAGTGTGGGGGGGAGGGCAGATACGCAGTATTTT,TRBD2,NA,TRBJ2-3,TRBV10-1
CASSDRLRTGELFF,TGTGCCAGCAGTGACCGGTTACGAACCGGGGAGCTGTTTTTT,NA,NA,TRBJ2-2,TRBV25-1
CAPTGEGVTDTQYF,TGTGCCCCCACGGGGGAAGGGGTCACAGATACGCAGTATTTT,NA,NA,TRBJ2-3,TRBV10-3
CASSPNTGDTQYF,TGTGCCAGCAGTCCAAACACTGGAGATACGCAGTATTTT,NA,NA,TRBJ2-3,TRBV28
CASSETLTGSIYGYTF,TGTGCCAGCAGTGAAACTCTAACAGGGAGTATATACGGCTACACCTTC,NA,NA,TRBJ1-2,TRBV6-1
CATTVALTGELFF,TGTGCCACCACGGTTGCCCTTACCGGGGAGCTGTTTTTT,NA,NA,TRBJ2-2,TRBV15
CASSIGQGGTGELFF,TGTGCCAGTAGTATTGGGCAGGGTGGAACCGGGGAGCTGTTTTTT,NA,NA,TRBJ2-2,TRBV19
CATRDRGGRTEAFF,TGTGCCACCCGGGACAGGGGGGGTCGGACTGAAGCTTTCTTT,TRBD1,NA,TRBJ1-1,TRBV19
CASSPRGLATDTQYF,TGTGCCAGCAGTCCGAGGGGACTAGCGACAGATACGCAGTATTTT,TRBD2,NA,TRBJ2-3,TRBV7-9
CASSIWDRGSPLHF,TGTGCCAGTAGTATCTGGGACAGGGGTTCACCCCTCCACTTT,TRBD1,NA,TRBJ1-6,TRBV19
CASNPDSGFFNEQFF,TGTGCCAGCAATCCGGACAGTGGGTTTTTCAATGAGCAGTTCTTC,NA,NA,TRBJ2-1,TRBV28
CASSFGSNTGELFF,TGTGCCAGCAGTTTTGGCAGCAACACCGGGGAGCTGTTTTTT,NA,NA,TRBJ2-2,TRBV28
CSVKPGLVSYEQYF,TGCAGCGTAAAACCGGGACTAGTCTCCTACGAGCAGTACTTC,TRBD2,NA,TRBJ2-7,TRBV29-1
CASSLLGNQPQHF,TGTGCCAGCAGTTTATTAGGGAATCAGCCCCAGCATTTT,NA,NA,TRBJ1-5,TRBV27
CATEGSPREQYF,TGTGCCACCGAAGGGTCTCCTCGGGAGCAGTACTTC,NA,few,TRBJ2-7,TRBV7-9
CSVEITGAYEQYF,TGCAGCGTTGAAATTACAGGGGCGTACGAGCAGTACTTC,TRBD1,NA,TRBJ2-7,TRBV29-1
CASSLQGQGAFF,TGTGCCAGCAGCCTCCAAGGTCAAGGAGCTTTCTTT,NA,once,TRBJ1-1,TRBV5-6
CASTRGHPYEQYF,TGTGCCAGTACCCGGGGACATCCCTACGAGCAGTACTTC,NA,NA,TRBJ2-7,TRBV19
CASSLDGGSPTQYF,TGTGCCAGCAGCTTGGACGGCGGGAGCCCGACCCAGTACTTC,TRBD2,NA,TRBJ2-5,TRBV5-5
CASSAGTSGADTQYF,TGTGCCAGCAGCGCAGGGACTAGCGGCGCAGATACGCAGTATTTT,TRBD2,once,TRBJ2-3,TRBV9
CASKGDSSYEQYF,TGTGCCAGCAAAGGGGACAGTTCCTACGAGCAGTACTTC,TRBD1,NA,TRBJ2-7,TRBV28
CASSQDQGPGIYEQYF,TGCGCCAGCAGCCAAGATCAGGGACCGGGGATCTACGAGCAGTACTTC,NA,NA,TRBJ2-7,TRBV4-1
CATTESGFNGYTF,TGTGCCACCACAGAGTCCGGGTTTAATGGCTACACCTTC,NA,NA,TRBJ1-2,TRBV7-9
CASSLAQGRVNEQFF,TGTGCCAGCAGCTTAGCACAGGGGAGGGTAAATGAGCAGTTCTTC,NA,NA,TRBJ2-1,TRBV7-9
CSVATGTGNYNEQFF,TGCAGCGTCGCGACCGGGACAGGGAACTACAATGAGCAGTTCTTC,TRBD1,NA,TRBJ2-1,TRBV29-1
CASSSIPQTSGGTDTQYF,TGTGCCAGCAGTTCCATCCCCCAAACTAGCGGGGGGACAGATACGCAGTATTTT,TRBD2,once,TRBJ2-3,TRBV28
CASSLGGAPYEQYF,TGTGCCAGCAGCTTAGGCGGAGCCCCCTACGAGCAGTACTTC,NA,NA,TRBJ2-7,TRBV7-9
CASSIEPRGVDEQFF,TGTGCCAGTAGTATCGAGCCCAGGGGAGTCGATGAGCAGTTCTTC,NA,NA,TRBJ2-1,TRBV19